The text below deals with one T cell receptor (beta chain). The sample holds many counts of this clonotype. Its target antigen remains unknown. Base qualities are not provided; no much larger clone lies one nucleotide away. Systemically healthy Caucasian individuals from Russia, 35 to 50 in total and aged about 6 to 90 years, were included as donors. Each donor gave ten milliliters of peripheral blood, drawn into EDTA-treated Vacutainer tubes. PBMCs were isolated by Ficoll-Paque density-gradient centrifugation, with at least 6.5 million obtained per sample. Total RNA, at least 6 micrograms per sample, was extracted from PBMCs with Trizol reagent. The percentages of naive CD45RAhigh/CD27high T cells were determined by flow cytometry on a PBMC aliquot from every donor. This entry comes from a study of blood T cells in healthy people across ages (dated by TCRdb to about 2015). Describing the broader study: Template switching captured roughly one uniquely barcoded TCR beta cDNA molecule per two T cells in model experiments. The study measured age-related changes in TCR beta repertoire diversity using deep sequencing normalized with unique cDNA molecular identifiers. Four age groups were formed from the donors: young (average about 17 years), middle-aged (just under 40), aged (under 70) and long-lived (around 80). To avoid experimental bias, donors of different ages were distributed randomly across sequencing lanes. Using the same blood draw, the study looked at two additional independent replicas of 1 million unique cDNA reads for two donors, one aged 18 to 30 and the other aged 80 or older. Paper-wide results and their limitations: Total diversity estimates from one million sequenced T cells were considered lower bounds and underestimates. Compared with the aged group, the long-lived group had more naive CD4+ T cells, fewer expanded clones and increased TCR diversity, a pattern suggesting age selection. Conclusive comparison of naive and antigen-experienced compartments was prevented by the profiling of bulk unsorted PBMCs. The CMV infection status of donors was not known, potentially confounding age-related changes in expanded clonotypes. Observed TCR beta diversity per million T cells fell roughly linearly with age, and a significant reduction was already apparent by age roughly 40. There was a strong correlation between observed TCR beta diversity and the percentage of naive T cells measured by flow cytometry.

Libraries were built with 5' RACE. Sequencing took place on an Illumina HiSeq 2500. The second PCR ran for about 7 to 11 cycles and used a J-beta primer mix along with a sample-barcoded 5' primer. Each TCR beta cDNA molecule received a unique molecular identifier from a template-switch 5' adaptor carrying 12 random nucleotides. Each sample yielded at least 2.5 million CDR3-containing paired-end reads. First-strand cDNA was synthesized from all RNA with the Mint cDNA synthesis kit, primed by a TRBC-specific oligonucleotide. All cDNA was treated with uracil-DNA glycosylase and then went through a first 18-cycle PCR with the universal primers M1SS and BC2_uni_R. The authors processed their data as follows. Each sample was normalized by randomly selecting 1 million high-quality reads, each carrying a distinct molecular identifier. Instead of being binned into consensus sequences, reads with shared molecular identifiers were discarded. MiTCR, set to a Q25 quality threshold and the strictest error-elimination algorithm, was used for CDR3 identification, clonotype clustering and error correction. A nonparametric unseen species model with Euler transformation was used to estimate lower-bound total TCR beta diversity. TCRdb reprocessed the public reads (quality trimming at Q25 with fastp, clone calling with MiXCR) and kept in-frame beta chains. Merged by CDR3 protein, the rows form single entries marked with the most common genes and DNA. TCRdb, rather than the study authors, made the V and J calls. The sample table contains around 1,500,000 distinct CDR3 sequences; only one count was recorded for 28% of them. In total, the top ten clones hold roughly 8% of the sample.

V is cut by 0 bases and J by 9 bases, and the space between the germline ends is 7 bases. CDR1 SGHRS and CDR2 YFSETQ are derived from the germline V gene. The CDR3 spans 11 residues, from the cysteine through the phenylalanine. This entry keeps only the CDR3 DNA: 33 bases, framed from base 1. The sample was blood. The chain was built from TRBV5-1 and TRBJ2-7; the D gene identity is not certain. This TCR was sampled from a woman in her twenties or thirties in good health. The nucleotide sequence is given as TGCGCCAGCAGCTTGGAGGCTAGGCAGTACTTC. Translated, it reads CASSLEARQYF.